This T cell receptor beta chain was obtained from a study of cytotoxic CD8 clonotypes in ibrutinib-treated CLL. Study findings and constraints: Clonality (at baseline) was higher than in age-matched healthy donors and tracked circulating CD8+ T-cell counts.

With regard to this clone: Its antigen is unidentified.

Trimming removed 2 bases at V and 0 bases at J, with 13 bases between. Germline V CDR1 and CDR2: MNHEY, SMNVEV (reference sequence). The CDR3 spans 16 residues. TCRdb's table, derived via immunoSEQ multiplex PCR, lists solely in-frame clones and lacks some. The data hold more than 11,000 clones, with more than 60% observed a single time. The sample here was PBMCs, taken before ibrutinib treatment. This sequence joins TRBV27 and TRBJ1-2; D gene unclear. The source of this sequence is a human donor with chronic lymphocytic leukemia. The CDR3 sequence: CASSLRWQLTNYGYTF. DNA of the CDR3: TGTGCCAGCAGTTTACGCTGGCAGCTAACTAACTATGGCTACACCTTC.